The 13 T cell receptor beta chains in this list originate from one sample, sequenced in a study of shared clonotypes between healthy human individuals. Assay used: immunoSEQ multiplex PCR; TCRdb lists only in-frame clones, some missing. Counted here are 2 million to 2.5 million clones, 80% to 95% occurring once; the ten biggest clones make up about 0.36%. The sample consisted of naive CD4+ T cells from PBMCs. Subset described: CD45RA+ positively selected. Receptors originate from a man younger than 30 in good health. Some clones in this sample may be carry-over from other donors' samples.

The rearrangement links TRBV6-1 to TRBJ1-2; D not resolved. Deletions cut 1 base from V and 4 bases from J, with 10 bases between. The CDR3 has 14 amino acids. Germline V lookup: CDR1 MNHNS, CDR2 SASEGT. The CDR3, as DNA: TGTGCCAGCAGTGAAGTTATGGGCCGCTATGGCTACACCTTC. Translating gives CASSEVMGRYGYTF.

The chain combines TRBV11-2 with TRBJ2-2; D not certain. With 6 bases removed from V and 6 bases from J, the gap between germline ends came to 20 bases. Germline CDR1 is SGHAT and CDR2 is FQNNGV. The CDR3 has 16 amino acids. CDR3 in amino acids: CASSRNGLVIPGELFF. For the CDR3, the DNA is TGTGCCAGCAGTAGGAACGGGCTAGTGATCCCCGGGGAGCTGTTTTTT.

The rearrangement links TRBV7-2 to TRBJ2-7; maybe TRBD1 (5 bases). The CDR3 contains 16 residues. V was pared by 3 bases and J by 3 bases, with 18 bases between. Germline CDR1 reads SGHTA; CDR2 reads FQGNSA. CDR3 sequence reads: CASSFGSGHGFYEQYF. CDR3 coding DNA: TGTGCCAGCAGCTTTGGTTCCGGACATGGGTTCTACGAGCAGTACTTC.

The chain uses TRBV19 and TRBJ1-3; possibly TRBD1 for D (6 bases). V was cut by 8 bases and J by 0 bases, with 11 bases left in between. From germline, CDR1 is LNHDA and CDR2 SQIVND (reference sequence). The CDR3 is made up of 14 amino acids. CDR3 coding DNA: TGTGCCAGTGCGACAGGTTACTCTGGAAACACCATATATTTT. This sequence encodes CASATGYSGNTIYF.

CDR3 region: CASSYNGETQYF. In nucleotides, the CDR3 is TGTGCCAGCAGCTATAATGGGGAGACCCAGTACTTC. This chain links TRBV5-5 with TRBJ2-5, with D unresolved. The V gene lost 3 bases and the J gene lost 5 bases, with 8 bases spanning the gap. The germline CDR1 and CDR2 sequences are SGHKS and YYEKEE (reference sequence). The CDR3 is 12 residues long. Complete variable domain (other parts from reference TRBV5-5 and TRBJ2-5): DAGVTQSPTHLIKTRGQQVTLRCSPISGHKSVSWYQQVLGQGPQFIFQYYEKEERGRGNFPDRFSARQFPNYSSELNVNALLLGDSALYLCASSYNGETQYFGPGTRLLVL.

The chain uses TRBV7-2 and TRBJ2-1; D ambiguous. The CDR3 is 16 amino acids. Germline V lookup: CDR1 SGHTA, CDR2 FQGNSA. V was shortened by 5 bases and J by 0 bases, with 14 bases between the two germline ends. CDR3 in amino acids: CASSPRTASSYNEQFF. The CDR3 region has the DNA TGTGCCAGCAGCCCCCGTACGGCTAGCTCCTACAATGAGCAGTTCTTC.

The V gene is TRBV7-9, the J gene TRBJ2-2, with D perhaps TRBD1 or TRBD2 (5 bases each). CDR1 is SEHNR and CDR2 is FQNEAQ in the germline V gene (reference sequence). V was shortened by 1 base and J by 1 base, with 16 bases between the two germline ends. There are 18 residues in the CDR3. The CDR3 sequence is CASSLETVGRRNTGELFF. The CDR3 DNA follows: TGTGCCAGCAGCTTAGAGACGGTGGGACGGAGGAACACCGGGGAGCTGTTTTTT.

The V gene is TRBV28, the J gene TRBJ1-1; 10 nucleotides align to TRBD1. V shed 6 bases and J 0 bases; nucleotides not matched to a gene: 7. Germline V gene lookup returns CDR1 MDHEN and CDR2 SYDVKM. The length of the CDR3 is 16 residues. The CDR3 coding sequence is TGTGCCAGCAGCCGACCGGGACAGGGGTTGAACACTGAAGCTTTCTTT. Translation: CASSRPGQGLNTEAFF.

This clone appeared a single time. The chain uses TRBV6-5 and TRBJ2-5; 11 bases are a match to TRBD1. The assigned J gene may be wrong: the sequence end matches TRBJ2-7 better. The CDR3 loop spans 14 amino acids. The V gene's germline CDR1 is MNHEY and CDR2 SVGAGI. The CDR3 nucleotides read TGTGCCAGCAGCCCGGACAGGGGGCGTTACGAGCAGTACTTC. Amino acid sequence: CASSPDRGRYEQYF.

The V and J genes are TRBV18 and TRBJ1-1; 7 bases match TRBD1. The trim removed 2 bases at V and 1 base at J, leaving 7 bases unmatched. The CDR3 consists of 16 residues. From germline, CDR1 is KGHSH and CDR2 LQKENI. The CDR3 reads CASSPGDSLPNTEAFF. CDR3 bases: TGTGCCAGCTCACCAGGGGACAGCCTCCCGAACACTGAAGCTTTCTTT.

The chain links TRBV27 to TRBJ2-2, with 7 bases lining up with TRBD1. The V gene's germline CDR1 is MNHEY and CDR2 SMNVEV (reference sequence). The CDR3 is 15 residues long. Germline trimming cut 5 bases from V and 0 bases from J; bases unmatched to any gene: 3. DNA for the CDR3: TGTGCCAGCAGTCCGGGACAGCCGAACACCGGGGAGCTGTTTTTT. Translated, it gives CASSPGQPNTGELFF.

The chain couples TRBV6-1 to TRBJ2-1, with 13 bases identical to TRBD2. The V and J ends lost 7 bases and 9 bases, in that order; junction bases with no gene match: 9. The CDR3 is 15 residues long. CDR1 is MNHNS, CDR2 SASEGT, per germline. The chain's CDR3 is CASKILAGGRGEQFF. In DNA form, the CDR3 reads TGTGCCAGCAAGATACTAGCGGGAGGGCGGGGTGAGCAGTTCTTC.

About this clone: Other DNA variants within this sample encode the same CDR3. This chain joins TRBV28 and TRBJ2-1, with no clear D. Germline loops: CDR1 MDHEN, CDR2 SYDVKM. This CDR3 is built from 11 residues. V lost 2 bases and J 9 bases, leaving 5 bases between the germline ends. This chain's CDR3 is CASSLMGEQFF. The CDR3 DNA reads TGTGCCAGCAGTTTAATGGGTGAGCAGTTCTTC. Looking up the rest from reference TRBV28 and TRBJ2-1 gives the full variable domain: DVKVTQSSRYLVKRTGEKVFLECVQDMDHENMFWYRQDPGLGLRLIYFSYDVKMKEKGDIPEGYSVSREKKERFSLILESASTNQTSMYLCASSLMGEQFFGPGTRLTVL.